A single sample gave rise to the 9 T cell receptor beta chains below, sequenced in a study of CD8 T cells in Susac syndrome. Random-hexamer reverse transcription was applied to roughly 0.45 to 1 ug RNA. TCRdb reanalysed the immunoSEQ multiplex PCR reads using MiXCR and keeps one entry per CDR3 protein. The sample carries roughly 76,000 distinct CDR3 sequences, over 85% recorded once. Input material: CD8+ T cells from PBMCs. Receptor source: a human donor with Susac syndrome.

The rearrangement joins TRBV2 to TRBJ2-7; possible D gene TRBD2, 5 bases. Trimming removed 6 bases at V and 4 bases at J, with 13 bases between. CDR1 is SNHLY, CDR2 FYNNEI, per germline. The CDR3 is made up of 13 amino acids. CDR3 DNA: TGTGCCAGCAGCCAACTAGGAGAGTACGAGCAGTACTTC. Translated, it gives CASSQLGEYEQYF.

The chain carries TRBV15 and TRBJ2-3; TRBD2 matches 7 bases. CDR3 length: 15 residues. V lost 4 bases, J lost 0 bases, and 4 bases stayed unmatched. Germline V gene sequence: CDR1 LNHNV, CDR2 YYDKDF (reference sequence). DNA of the CDR3: TGTGCCACCAGCAACCCTAGCGGAAGCACAGATACGCAGTATTTT. This encodes CATSNPSGSTDTQYF.

The V gene is TRBV11-1, the J gene TRBJ1-5; possible D gene TRBD1, 5 bases. CDR1 and CDR2 from the germline V gene are SGHAT and FQDESV (reference sequence). The CDR3 consists of 17 residues. V lost 1 base and J 5 bases, leaving 18 bases between the germline ends. The CDR3 here is CASSLEGIARRDQPQHF. In DNA form, the CDR3 reads TGTGCCAGCAGCTTAGAGGGGATAGCCCGCAGGGATCAGCCCCAGCATTTT.

The genes are TRBV2 and TRBJ1-4, with D tentatively TRBD1 (6 bases). This CDR3 is built from 15 residues. Trimming removed 3 bases from V and 8 bases from J, with 16 bases in between. In germline, CDR1 is SNHLY, CDR2 FYNNEI. CDR3 in DNA: TGTGCCAGCAGTGACAGGGGCAGGGCGTACGAAAAACTGTTTTTT. This gives the protein CASSDRGRAYEKLFF.

The genes are TRBV27 and TRBJ2-2; 7 nucleotides align to TRBD1. Germline V CDR1 and CDR2: MNHEY, SMNVEV (reference sequence). The CDR3 consists of 16 residues. J was trimmed by 4 bases and V by 10 bases; bases with no gene match: 15. The CDR3 reads CAILIKGALGTGELFF. DNA of the CDR3: TGTGCCATCCTCATAAAGGGGGCCCTTGGCACCGGGGAGCTGTTTTTT.

This sequence joins TRBV10-3 and TRBJ1-3; D might be TRBD1 (5 bases). The V gene lost 6 bases and the J gene lost 2 bases, with 11 bases spanning the gap. Germline V CDR1 and CDR2: ENHRY, SYGVKD. CDR3 size: 14 residues. The CDR3 sequence: CAISPGTAGNTIYF. CDR3 nucleotides: TGTGCCATCAGCCCCGGGACGGCTGGAAACACCATATATTTT.

This chain links TRBV4-1 with TRBJ2-3; 11 bases are shared with TRBD1. V gave up 4 bases and J gave up 2 bases; unmatched junction bases: 2. The CDR3 runs 15 residues. Germline-derived CDR1 and CDR2 are MGHRA and YSYEKL. The DNA for the CDR3 is TGCGCCAGCAGCCGGGACAGGGGGACCACAGATACGCAGTATTTT. Its protein product is CASSRDRGTTDTQYF.

The chain uses TRBV11-2 and TRBJ1-1; D unresolved. Germline CDR1 reads SGHAT; CDR2 reads FQNNGV. The CDR3 spans 15 residues. V dropped 5 bases and J dropped 7 bases, with 20 bases sitting between them. In DNA form, the CDR3 reads TGTGCCAGCAGCCCTACACCCGGCAATAGCAATGAAGCTTTCTTT. Translation gives CASSPTPGNSNEAFF. The full variable domain, its missing parts supplied by reference TRBV11-2 and TRBJ1-1, is EAGVAQSPRYKIIEKRQSVAFWCNPISGHATLYWYQQILGQGPKLLIQFQNNGVVDDSQLPKDRFSAERLKGVDSTLKIQPAKLEDSAVYLCASSPTPGNSNEAFFGQGTRLTVV.

The genes are TRBV29-1 and TRBJ1-5; 7 positions agree with TRBD1. Germline V CDR1 and CDR2: SQVTM, ANQGSEA. The CDR3 covers 14 residues. J lost 9 bases, V lost 4 bases, and 12 bases had no gene match. The CDR3 DNA sequence: TGCAGCGTTGCTGGGACAGTCCCAGAGGGGCCCCAGCATTTT. Residues: CSVAGTVPEGPQHF.